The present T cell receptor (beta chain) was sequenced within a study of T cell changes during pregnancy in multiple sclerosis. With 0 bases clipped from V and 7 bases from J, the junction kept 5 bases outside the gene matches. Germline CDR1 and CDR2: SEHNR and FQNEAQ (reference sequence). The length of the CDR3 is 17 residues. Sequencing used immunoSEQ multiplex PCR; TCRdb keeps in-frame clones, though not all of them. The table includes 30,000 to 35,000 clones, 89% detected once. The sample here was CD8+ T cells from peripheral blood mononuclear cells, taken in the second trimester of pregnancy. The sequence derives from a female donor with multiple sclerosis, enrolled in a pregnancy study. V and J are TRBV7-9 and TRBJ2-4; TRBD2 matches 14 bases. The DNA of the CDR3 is TGTGCCAGCAGCTTAGCGGGGACTAGCGGGGGACGGAACATTCAGTACTTC. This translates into CASSLAGTSGGRNIQYF.